This TCR beta chain stems from a study of spatial heterogeneity in lung cancer. One entry per CDR3 protein, called by TCRdb with MiXCR from the 5' RACE reads. Here the sample spans 12,000 or so distinct CDR3 sequences, roughly 13% being singletons. V lost 5 bases and J lost 1, with 13 bases in between. The length of the CDR3 is 15 residues. Per the germline V gene, CDR1 is SGHTA and CDR2 is FQGTGA. This sample's time point: sample taken at primary tumor resection. In each case, whole RNA from tumor, nontumor lung or frozen PBMC was sequenced unsorted. This clonotype is judged medium-sized. The V and J genes are TRBV7-3 and TRBJ2-3; the D gene is possibly TRBD2 (5 bases). This TCR derives from a female donor with early-stage non-small cell lung cancer. The source was PBMCs, collected at surgery. The CDR3 region has the DNA TGTGCCAGCAGCCCGAGCCGGGGTGGCACAGATACGCAGTATTTT. Its protein product is CASSPSRGGTDTQYF.